This TCR beta chain was obtained from a study of T-cell reconstitution after alpha-beta-depleted transplantation in children. Study-wide results and limits: For some patients, TCRbeta diversity was high at day 60 because of recipient T cells and thymic progenitors that survived. T cells produced anew were the main source of T-cell counts and diversity one year after transplant. The study reportedly traced alpha-beta T cells about two months after transplant to several hundred expanded graft clones.

This clonotype was counted at least ten times. Antigen unknown. Trimming shortened V by 7 bases and J by 2 bases, and 13 bases separated the two germline ends. This CDR3 is 13 amino acids long. Germline lookup yields CDR1 SQVTM and CDR2 ANQGSEA. Preparation of the TCRbeta library involved a method that used unique molecular identifiers. TCRdb re-analysed the PCR reads in MiXCR, keeping a single row per CDR3 protein. Among hundreds of thousands of distinct CDR3 sequences listed, roughly 14% were seen once. The chain is built from TRBV29-1 and TRBJ2-3, with a possible D match to TRBD1 (7 bases). Sequencing used PBMCs, obtained before TCRalphabeta/CD19-depleted stem cell transplant. The receptor was isolated from a girl under 10 years old with congenital amegakaryocytic thrombocytopenia, due to receive a stem cell transplant. The DNA of the CDR3 is TGCAGCGGCGGGACAGTCCTCACAGATACGCAGTATTTT. It is translated as CSGGTVLTDTQYF.